This T cell receptor beta chain comes out of a study of cytomegalovirus exposure and HLA in healthy donors. Study-level background: T cells numbering some 170 million yielded some 100 million unique TCR beta sequences in an earlier analysis.

As for the donors, each was a healthy bone marrow donor. V was pared by 5 bases and J by 8 bases, with 15 bases between. In germline, CDR1 is MGHDK, CDR2 SYGVNS. The CDR3 extends over 13 amino acids. PCR used 60 Vbeta primers and 13 Jbeta primers. The table came from immunoSEQ multiplex PCR; TCRdb's copy has only in-frame clones and leaves some out. There are about 140,000 clones in the sample; about 70% occur only once, and over 2.5% lies in the top ten. Study-wide results and caveats: The Asian-associated ancestry cluster reportedly had fewer N-insertions than the approximately 650-donor mean in a later analysis. Available immune exposure information covered CMV serostatus only.

For this clone: The antigen is unknown.

Sample: PBMCs. This TCR was sampled from a man aged 40-49 years in good health and CMV-seronegative. The chain links TRBV25-1 to TRBJ1-1; tentative D call: TRBD1 (5 bases). CDR3 nucleotides: TGTGCCAGCAGTCACGGGGCGGGAGCCGAAGCTTTCTTT. Protein: CASSHGAGAEAFF.